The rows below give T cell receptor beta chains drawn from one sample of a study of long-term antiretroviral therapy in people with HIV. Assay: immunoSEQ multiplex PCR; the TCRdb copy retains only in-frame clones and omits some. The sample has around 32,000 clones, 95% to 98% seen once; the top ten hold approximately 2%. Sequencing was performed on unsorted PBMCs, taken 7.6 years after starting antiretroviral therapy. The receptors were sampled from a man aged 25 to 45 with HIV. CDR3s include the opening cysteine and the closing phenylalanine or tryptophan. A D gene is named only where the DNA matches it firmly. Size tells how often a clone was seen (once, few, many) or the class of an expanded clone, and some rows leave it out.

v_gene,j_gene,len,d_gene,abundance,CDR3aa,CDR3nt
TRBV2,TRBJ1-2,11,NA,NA,CASSVNEGYTF,TGTGCCAGCAGTGTAAACGAAGGCTACACCTTC
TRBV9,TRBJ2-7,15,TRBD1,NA,CASSVTEGQSYEQYF,TGTGCCAGCAGCGTAACAGAGGGACAGTCCTACGAGCAGTACTTC
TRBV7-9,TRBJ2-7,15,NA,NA,CASSPPEGLGFEQYF,TGTGCCAGCAGCCCACCCGAAGGGCTAGGTTTCGAGCAGTACTTC
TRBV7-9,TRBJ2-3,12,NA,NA,CASSSPYDTQYF,TGTGCCAGCAGCTCCCCGTACGATACGCAGTATTTT
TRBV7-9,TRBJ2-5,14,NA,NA,CASSLVAAQETQYF,TGTGCCAGCAGCTTAGTGGCGGCCCAAGAGACCCAGTACTTC
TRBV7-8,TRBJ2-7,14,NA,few,CASSLPATSYEQYF,TGTGCCAGCAGCTTACCCGCTACGTCCTACGAGCAGTACTTC
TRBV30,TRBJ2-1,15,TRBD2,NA,CAWHPGTSWAHEQFF,TGTGCCTGGCACCCGGGGACTAGCTGGGCCCATGAGCAGTTCTTC
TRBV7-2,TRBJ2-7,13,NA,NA,CASSLVDYREQYF,TGTGCCAGCAGCTTAGTGGACTATCGGGAGCAGTACTTC
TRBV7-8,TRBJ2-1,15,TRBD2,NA,CASSYRAGAGGEQFF,TGTGCCAGCAGCTATAGAGCGGGGGCTGGCGGTGAGCAGTTCTTC
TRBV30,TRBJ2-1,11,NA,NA,CAWSEMYEQFF,TGTGCCTGGAGTGAAATGTATGAGCAGTTCTTC
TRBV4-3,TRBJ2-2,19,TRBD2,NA,CASSQGGLAGADYTGELFF,TGCGCCAGCAGCCAAGGGGGACTAGCGGGGGCCGATTACACCGGGGAGCTGTTTTTT
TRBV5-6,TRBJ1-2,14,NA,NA,CASSWSGGAPTDTF,TGTGCCAGCAGTTGGTCGGGGGGGGCCCCGACCGATACCTTC
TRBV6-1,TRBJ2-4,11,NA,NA,CASSSRTTQYF,TGTGCCAGCAGCTCCAGGACTACTCAGTACTTC
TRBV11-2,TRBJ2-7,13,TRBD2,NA,CASGGGAAYEQYF,TGTGCCAGCGGCGGGGGGGCCGCCTACGAGCAGTACTTC
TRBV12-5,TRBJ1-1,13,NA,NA,CASGFGGATEAFF,TGTGCTAGTGGTTTTGGAGGGGCTACTGAAGCTTTCTTT
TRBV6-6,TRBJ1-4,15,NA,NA,CASTKGPPTNEKLFF,TGTGCCAGCACAAAAGGTCCCCCAACTAATGAAAAACTGTTTTTT
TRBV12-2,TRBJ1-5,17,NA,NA,CASRLTRGGYSNQPQHF,TGTGCAAGTCGCTTAACGAGGGGCGGCTATAGCAATCAGCCCCAGCATTTT
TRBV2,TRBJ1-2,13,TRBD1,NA,CASRKTGGNGYTF,TGTGCCAGCAGGAAGACAGGGGGCAATGGCTACACCTTC
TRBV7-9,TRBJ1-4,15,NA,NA,CASSLDRAGQEKLFF,TGTGCCAGCAGCTTAGATCGGGCAGGGCAAGAAAAACTGTTTTTT
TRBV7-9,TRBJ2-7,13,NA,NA,CASSSRSNYEQYF,TGTGCCAGCAGCTCACGGTCCAACTACGAGCAGTACTTC
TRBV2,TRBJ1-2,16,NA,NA,CASSEALEGTNYGYTF,TGTGCCAGCAGTGAAGCGCTTGAGGGAACAAACTATGGCTACACCTTC
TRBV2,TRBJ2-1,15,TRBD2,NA,CASSLLAGGTDEQFF,TGTGCCAGCAGTTTACTAGCGGGAGGTACTGATGAGCAGTTCTTC
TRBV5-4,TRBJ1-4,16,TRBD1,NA,CASSQNLGTGGEKLFF,TGTGCCAGCAGTCAAAACCTCGGGACAGGAGGGGAAAAACTGTTTTTT
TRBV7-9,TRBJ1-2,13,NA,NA,CASSRVTGERGTF,TGTGCCAGCAGCCGGGTGACTGGGGAGAGGGGCACCTTC
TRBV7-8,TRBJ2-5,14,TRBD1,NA,CASSAGQGKETQYF,TGTGCCAGCAGCGCCGGACAGGGAAAAGAGACCCAGTACTTC
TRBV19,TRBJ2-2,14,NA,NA,CAVRGSVNTGELFF,TGTGCCGTCAGGGGATCTGTAAACACCGGGGAGCTGTTTTTT
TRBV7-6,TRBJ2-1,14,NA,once,CASSLGQNYNEQFF,TGTGCCAGCAGCTTAGGACAGAATTACAATGAGCAGTTCTTC
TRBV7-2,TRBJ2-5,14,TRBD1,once,CASSQGVGPETQYF,TGTGCCAGCAGCCAGGGGGTTGGGCCAGAGACCCAGTACTTC
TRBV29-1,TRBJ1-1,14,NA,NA,CSVEDLKMNTEAFF,TGCAGCGTTGAAGATCTTAAAATGAACACTGAAGCTTTCTTT
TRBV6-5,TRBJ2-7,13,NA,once,CASAREGYYEQYF,TGTGCCAGCGCAAGAGAGGGGTACTACGAGCAGTACTTC
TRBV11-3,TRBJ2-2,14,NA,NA,CASSLDRDTGELFF,TGTGCCAGCAGCTTAGATCGGGACACCGGGGAGCTGTTTTTT
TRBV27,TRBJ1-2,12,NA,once,CASSHSGGGYTF,TGTGCCAGCAGTCATTCCGGGGGCGGCTACACCTTC
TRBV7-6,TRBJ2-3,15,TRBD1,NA,CASSPPGGEEDTQYF,TGTGCCAGCAGCCCACCAGGGGGCGAGGAGGATACGCAGTATTTT
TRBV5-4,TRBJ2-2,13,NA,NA,CASSPISTGELFF,TGTGCCAGCAGCCCCATAAGCACCGGGGAGCTGTTTTTT
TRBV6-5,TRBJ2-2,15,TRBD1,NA,CASSYQIRGTGELFF,TGTGCCAGCAGTTACCAGATCAGGGGGACCGGGGAGCTGTTTTTT
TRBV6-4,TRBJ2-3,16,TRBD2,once,CASSDRDGGGTDTQYF,TGTGCCAGCAGTGACAGGGACGGGGGGGGCACAGATACGCAGTATTTT
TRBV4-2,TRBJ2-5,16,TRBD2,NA,CASSQVTTGGGETQYF,TGTGCCAGCAGCCAAGTCACCACGGGAGGCGGGGAGACCCAGTACTTC
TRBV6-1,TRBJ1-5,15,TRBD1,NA,CASSPTGGAGQPQHF,TGTGCCAGCAGTCCAACAGGGGGCGCGGGGCAGCCCCAGCATTTT
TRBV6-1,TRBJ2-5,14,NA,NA,CASTPPGKGLAQYF,TGTGCCAGCACTCCCCCGGGCAAAGGGCTGGCCCAGTACTTC
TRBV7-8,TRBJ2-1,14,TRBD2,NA,CASSFTSAYNEQFF,TGTGCCAGCAGCTTCACTAGCGCATACAATGAGCAGTTCTTC
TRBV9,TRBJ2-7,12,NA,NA,CASSVDEGEQYF,TGTGCCAGCAGCGTAGATGAGGGGGAGCAGTACTTC